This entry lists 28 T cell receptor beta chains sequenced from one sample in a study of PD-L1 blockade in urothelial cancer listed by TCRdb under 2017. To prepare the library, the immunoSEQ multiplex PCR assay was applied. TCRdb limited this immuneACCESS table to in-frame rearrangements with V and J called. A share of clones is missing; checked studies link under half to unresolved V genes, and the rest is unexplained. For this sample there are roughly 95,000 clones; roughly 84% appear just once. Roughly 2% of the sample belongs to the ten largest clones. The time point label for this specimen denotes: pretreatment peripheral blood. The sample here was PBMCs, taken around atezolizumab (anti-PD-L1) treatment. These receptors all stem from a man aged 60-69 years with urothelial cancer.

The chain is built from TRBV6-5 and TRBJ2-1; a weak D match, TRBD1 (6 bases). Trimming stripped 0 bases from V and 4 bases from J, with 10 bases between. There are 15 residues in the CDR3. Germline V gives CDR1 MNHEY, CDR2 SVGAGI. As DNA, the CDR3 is TGTGCCAGCAGTTACTCGAATCAGGGGTACAATGAGCAGTTCTTC. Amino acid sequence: CASSYSNQGYNEQFF.

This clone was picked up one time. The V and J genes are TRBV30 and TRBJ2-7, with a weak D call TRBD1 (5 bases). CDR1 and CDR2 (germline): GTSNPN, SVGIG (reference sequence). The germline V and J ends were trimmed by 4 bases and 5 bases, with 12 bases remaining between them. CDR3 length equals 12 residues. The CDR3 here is CAWTHQGHEQYF. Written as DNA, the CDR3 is TGTGCCTGGACCCACCAGGGCCACGAGCAGTACTTC.

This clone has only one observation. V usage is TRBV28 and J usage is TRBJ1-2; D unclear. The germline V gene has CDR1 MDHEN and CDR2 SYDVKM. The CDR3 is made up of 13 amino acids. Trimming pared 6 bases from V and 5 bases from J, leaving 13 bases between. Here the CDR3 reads CASRPSTRYGYTF. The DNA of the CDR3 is TGTGCCAGCAGGCCATCCACGCGATATGGCTACACCTTC.

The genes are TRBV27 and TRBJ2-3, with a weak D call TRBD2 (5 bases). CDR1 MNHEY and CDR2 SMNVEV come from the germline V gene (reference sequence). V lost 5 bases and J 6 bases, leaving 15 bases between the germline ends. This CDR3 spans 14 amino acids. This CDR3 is CASSLSRVPDTQYF. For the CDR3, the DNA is TGTGCCAGCAGTCTTTCGAGGGTTCCTGATACGCAGTATTTT.

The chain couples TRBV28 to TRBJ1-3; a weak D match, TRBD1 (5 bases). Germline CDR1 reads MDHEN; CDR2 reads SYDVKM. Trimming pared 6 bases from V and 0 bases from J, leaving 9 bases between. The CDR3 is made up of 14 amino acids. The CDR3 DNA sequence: TGTGCCAGCAGCTGGGGCAGCTCTGGAAACACCATATATTTT. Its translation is CASSWGSSGNTIYF.

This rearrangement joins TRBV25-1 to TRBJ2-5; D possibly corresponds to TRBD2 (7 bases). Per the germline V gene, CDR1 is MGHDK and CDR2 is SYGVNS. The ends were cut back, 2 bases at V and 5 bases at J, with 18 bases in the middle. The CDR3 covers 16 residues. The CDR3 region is CASSEGGARGWETQYF. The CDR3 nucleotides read TGTGCCAGCAGTGAAGGGGGGGCCCGCGGGTGGGAGACCCAGTACTTC. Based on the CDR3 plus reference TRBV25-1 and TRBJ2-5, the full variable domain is EADIYQTPRYLVIGTGKKITLECSQTMGHDKMYWYQQDPGMELHLIHYSYGVNSTEKGDLSSESTVSRIRTEHFPLTLESARPSHTSQYLCASSEGGARGWETQYFGPGTRLLVL.

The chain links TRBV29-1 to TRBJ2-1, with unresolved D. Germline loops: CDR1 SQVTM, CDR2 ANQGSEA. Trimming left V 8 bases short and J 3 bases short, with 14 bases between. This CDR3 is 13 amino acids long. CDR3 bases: TGCAGCTTCGATAGACAAGTCTACAATGAGCAGTTCTTC. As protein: CSFDRQVYNEQFF.

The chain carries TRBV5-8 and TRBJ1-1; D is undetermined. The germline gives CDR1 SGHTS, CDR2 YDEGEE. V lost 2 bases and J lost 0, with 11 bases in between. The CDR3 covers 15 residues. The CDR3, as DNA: TGTGCCAGCAGCTTCACACAGAGACTGAACACTGAAGCTTTCTTT. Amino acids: CASSFTQRLNTEAFF.

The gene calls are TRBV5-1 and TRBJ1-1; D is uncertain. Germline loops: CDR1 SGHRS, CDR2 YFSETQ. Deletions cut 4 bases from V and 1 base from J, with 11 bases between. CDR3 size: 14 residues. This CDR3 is CASSSGPSNTEAFF. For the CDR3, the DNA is TGCGCCAGCAGCAGCGGACCATCGAACACTGAAGCTTTCTTT.

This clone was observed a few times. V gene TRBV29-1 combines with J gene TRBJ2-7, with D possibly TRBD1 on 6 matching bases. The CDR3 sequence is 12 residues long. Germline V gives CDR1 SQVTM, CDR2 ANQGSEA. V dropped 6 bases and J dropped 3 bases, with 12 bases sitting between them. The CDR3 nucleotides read TGCAGCGTCACCAGGGGCGGCTACGAGCAGTACTTC. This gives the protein CSVTRGGYEQYF.

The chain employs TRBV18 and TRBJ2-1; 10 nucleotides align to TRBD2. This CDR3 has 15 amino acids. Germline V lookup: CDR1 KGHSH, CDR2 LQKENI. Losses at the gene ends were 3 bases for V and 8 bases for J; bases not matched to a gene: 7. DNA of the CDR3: TGTGCCAGCTCACCGAGCGTAGCGGGGGGTGATGAGCAGTTCTTC. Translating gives CASSPSVAGGDEQFF.

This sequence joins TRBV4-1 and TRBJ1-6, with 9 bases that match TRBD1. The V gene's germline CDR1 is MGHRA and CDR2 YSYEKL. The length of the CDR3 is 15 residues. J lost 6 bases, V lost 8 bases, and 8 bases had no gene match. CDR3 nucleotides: TGCGCCAGCGGAGGGGACAGGGCGCGTAATTCACCCCTCCACTTT. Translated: CASGGDRARNSPLHF.

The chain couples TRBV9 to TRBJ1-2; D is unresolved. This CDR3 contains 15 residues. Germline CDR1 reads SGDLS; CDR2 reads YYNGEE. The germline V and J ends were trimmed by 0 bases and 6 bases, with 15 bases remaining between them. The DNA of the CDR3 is TGTGCCAGCAGCGTAGTGGCCTCGCCAGTTGATGGCTACACCTTC. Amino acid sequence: CASSVVASPVDGYTF.

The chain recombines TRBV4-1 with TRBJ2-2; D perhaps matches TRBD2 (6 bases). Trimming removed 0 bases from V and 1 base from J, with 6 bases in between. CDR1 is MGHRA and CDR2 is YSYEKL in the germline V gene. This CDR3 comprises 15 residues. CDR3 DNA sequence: TGCGCCAGCAGCCAAGAGGGGGGGAACACCGGGGAGCTGTTTTTT. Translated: CASSQEGGNTGELFF.

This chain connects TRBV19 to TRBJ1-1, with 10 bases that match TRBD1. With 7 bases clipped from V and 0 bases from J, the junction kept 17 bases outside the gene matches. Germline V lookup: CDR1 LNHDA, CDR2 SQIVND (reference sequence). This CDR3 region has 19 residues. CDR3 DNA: TGTGCCAGTACCGATTCGACCCTTGGGACAGGGGATATGAACACTGAAGCTTTCTTT. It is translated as CASTDSTLGTGDMNTEAFF.

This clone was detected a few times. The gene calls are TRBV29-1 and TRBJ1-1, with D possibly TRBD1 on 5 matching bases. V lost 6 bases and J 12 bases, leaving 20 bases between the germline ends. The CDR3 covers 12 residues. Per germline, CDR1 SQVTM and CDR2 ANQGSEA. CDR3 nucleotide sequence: TGCAGCGTGCTCTTGACCCCTCCAGGGTCTTTCTTT. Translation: CSVLLTPPGSFF.

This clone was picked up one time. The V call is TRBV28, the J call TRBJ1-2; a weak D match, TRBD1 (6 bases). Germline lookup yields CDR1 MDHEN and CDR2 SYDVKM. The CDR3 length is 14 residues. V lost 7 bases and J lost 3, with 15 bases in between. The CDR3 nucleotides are TGTGCCAGCAATAAAGGAGGGGGGGACTATGGCTACACCTTC. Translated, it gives CASNKGGGDYGYTF.

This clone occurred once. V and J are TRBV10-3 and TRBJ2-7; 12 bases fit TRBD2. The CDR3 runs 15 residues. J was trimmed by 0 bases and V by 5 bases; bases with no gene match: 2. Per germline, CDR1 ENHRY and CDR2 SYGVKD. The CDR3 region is CAISRTSGDSYEQYF. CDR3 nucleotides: TGTGCCATCAGTAGGACTAGCGGGGACTCCTACGAGCAGTACTTC.

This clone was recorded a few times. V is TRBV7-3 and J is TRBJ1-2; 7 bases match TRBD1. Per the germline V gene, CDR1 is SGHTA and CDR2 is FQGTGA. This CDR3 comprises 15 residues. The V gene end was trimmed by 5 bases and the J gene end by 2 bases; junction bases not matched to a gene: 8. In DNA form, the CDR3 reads TGTGCCAGCAGCCCAGGGCGAGGGGGCAACTATGGCTACACCTTC. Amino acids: CASSPGRGGNYGYTF.

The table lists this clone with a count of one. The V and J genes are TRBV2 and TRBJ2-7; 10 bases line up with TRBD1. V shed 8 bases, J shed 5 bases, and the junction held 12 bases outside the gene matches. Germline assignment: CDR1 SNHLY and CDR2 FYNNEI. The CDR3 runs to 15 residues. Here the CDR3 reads CASSLPGTGVNEQYF. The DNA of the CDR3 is TGTGCCAGCTCGCTACCCGGGACAGGGGTGAACGAGCAGTACTTC.

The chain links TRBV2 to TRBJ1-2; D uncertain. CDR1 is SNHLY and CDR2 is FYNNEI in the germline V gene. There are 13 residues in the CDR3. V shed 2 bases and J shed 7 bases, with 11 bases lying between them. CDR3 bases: TGTGCCAGCAGTGAAAATGGAGGAGGTGGCTACACCTTC. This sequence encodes CASSENGGGGYTF.

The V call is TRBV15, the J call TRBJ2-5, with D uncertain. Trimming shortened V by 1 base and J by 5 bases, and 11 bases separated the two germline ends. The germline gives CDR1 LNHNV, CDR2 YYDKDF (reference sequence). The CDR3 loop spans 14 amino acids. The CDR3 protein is CATSRAGSRETQYF. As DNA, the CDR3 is TGTGCCACCAGCAGAGCAGGCAGCAGGGAGACCCAGTACTTC.

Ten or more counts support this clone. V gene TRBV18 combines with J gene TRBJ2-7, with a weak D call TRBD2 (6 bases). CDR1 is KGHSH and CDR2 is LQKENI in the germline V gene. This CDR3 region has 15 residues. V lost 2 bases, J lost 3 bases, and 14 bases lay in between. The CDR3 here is CASSPGFNGGYEQYF. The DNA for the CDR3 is TGTGCCAGCTCACCAGGGTTCAACGGGGGCTACGAGCAGTACTTC.

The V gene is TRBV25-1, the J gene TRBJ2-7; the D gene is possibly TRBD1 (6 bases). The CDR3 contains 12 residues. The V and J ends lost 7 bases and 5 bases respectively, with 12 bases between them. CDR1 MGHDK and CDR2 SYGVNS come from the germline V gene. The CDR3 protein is CASTSPGDEQYF. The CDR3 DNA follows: TGTGCCAGCACCTCTCCAGGGGACGAGCAGTACTTC.

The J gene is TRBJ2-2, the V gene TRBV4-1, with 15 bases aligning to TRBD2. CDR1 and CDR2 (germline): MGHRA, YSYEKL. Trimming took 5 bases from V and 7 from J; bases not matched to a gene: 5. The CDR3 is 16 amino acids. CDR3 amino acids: CASSKGLAGGNGELFF. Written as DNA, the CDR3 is TGCGCCAGCAGCAAGGGACTAGCGGGGGGAAACGGGGAGCTGTTTTTT.

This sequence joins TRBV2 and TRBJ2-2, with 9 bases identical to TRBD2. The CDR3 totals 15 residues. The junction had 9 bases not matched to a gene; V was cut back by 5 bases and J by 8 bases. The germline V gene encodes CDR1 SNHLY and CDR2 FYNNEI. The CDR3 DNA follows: TGTGCCAGCAGTTCGTTCGGACTAGCGTCGGGGGAGCTGTTTTTT. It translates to CASSSFGLASGELFF.

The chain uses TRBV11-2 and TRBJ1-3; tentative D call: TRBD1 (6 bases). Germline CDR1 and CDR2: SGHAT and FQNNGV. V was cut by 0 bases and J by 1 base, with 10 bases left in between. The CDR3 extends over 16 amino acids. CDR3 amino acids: CASSLDRGQSGNTIYF. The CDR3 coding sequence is TGTGCCAGCAGCTTAGATCGAGGACAGTCTGGAAACACCATATATTTT.

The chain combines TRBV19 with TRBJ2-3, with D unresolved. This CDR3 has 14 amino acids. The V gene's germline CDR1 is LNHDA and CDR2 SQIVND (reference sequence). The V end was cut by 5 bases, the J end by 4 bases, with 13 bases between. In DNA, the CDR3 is TGTGCCAGTAGTTCGGCAGACTGGGCAGATACGCAGTATTTT. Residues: CASSSADWADTQYF.